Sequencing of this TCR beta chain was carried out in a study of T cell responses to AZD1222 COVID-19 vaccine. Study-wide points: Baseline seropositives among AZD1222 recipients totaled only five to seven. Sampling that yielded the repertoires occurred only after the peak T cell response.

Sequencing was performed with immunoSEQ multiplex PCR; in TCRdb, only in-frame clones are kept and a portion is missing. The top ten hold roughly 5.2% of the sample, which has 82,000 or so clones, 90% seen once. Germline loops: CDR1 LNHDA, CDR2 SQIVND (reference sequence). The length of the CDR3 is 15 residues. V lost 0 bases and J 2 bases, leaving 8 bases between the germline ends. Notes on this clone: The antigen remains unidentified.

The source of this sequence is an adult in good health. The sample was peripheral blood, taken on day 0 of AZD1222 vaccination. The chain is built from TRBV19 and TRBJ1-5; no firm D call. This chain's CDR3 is CASSIDGPRNQPQHF. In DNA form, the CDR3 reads TGTGCCAGTAGTATAGATGGTCCCCGCAATCAGCCCCAGCATTTT.